This T cell receptor (beta chain) was captured by sequencing in a study of CD8+CD57+ T cells in acquired aplastic anemia. Study overall: Recorded DNA amounts for sorted CD4+ and CD8+ cells had an average of approximately 3 ug. Healthy CD8+ samples averaged approximately 11 million reads.

The template for TCR beta VDJ and CDR3 sequence profiling was genomic DNA. A single record per CDR3 protein comes from TCRdb applying MiXCR to the reads. This table has about 220,000 distinct CDR3 sequences, 30% to 40% appearing once. Note on this clonotype: The antigen is not known.

Study-wide results and caveats: Patient and control CD8+ Simpson's diversity was not significantly different. A set of approximately 30 CD8+ CDR3 sequences was shared between patients and controls, and these sequences appeared highly expressed in patients.

This receptor was taken from a human donor in good health, serving as a control. Input material: sorted CD4+, CD8+, or CD8+CD57+ T cells (not recorded which) from PBMCs.

CDR3 protein: CASSLQGASSYNEQFF. The DNA for the CDR3 is TGTGCCAGCAGCTTGCAGGGGGCTAGCTCCTACAATGAGCAGTTCTTC. V usage is TRBV7-3 and J usage is TRBJ2-1, with 8 bases identical to TRBD1. The CDR3 is made up of 16 amino acids. V shed 3 bases, J shed 0 bases, and the junction held 4 bases outside the gene matches. Germline loops: CDR1 SGHTA, CDR2 FQGTGA. The complete variable domain, with remaining parts taken from reference TRBV7-3 and TRBJ2-1, reads GAGVSQTPSNKVTEKGKYVELRCDPISGHTALYWYRQSLGQGPEFLIYFQGTGAADDSGLPNDRFFAVRPEGSVSTLKIQRTERGDSAVYLCASSLQGASSYNEQFFGPGTRLTVL.